The subject of this entry is one T cell receptor (beta chain). The antigen is undetermined. This CDR3 is built from 13 residues. V lost 1 base and J lost 11, with 12 bases in between. CDR1 and CDR2 from the germline V gene are SGHTA and FQGNSA. This entry comes from a study of T cell responses to AZD1222 COVID-19 vaccine. Study-level points and caveats: Baseline seropositives among AZD1222 recipients totaled only six or seven.

TCRdb keeps only in-frame clones here, not all; method: immunoSEQ multiplex PCR. The top ten clones hold around 4.5% of a sample with around 99,000 clones, approximately 90% of them seen once. The chain combines TRBV7-2 with TRBJ1-5; TRBD1 might be the D (5 bases). The sequences come from peripheral blood, collected on day 0 of AZD1222 vaccination. The clonotype comes from an adult in good health. The CDR3 protein is CASSLDIGGSQHF. The CDR3 coding sequence is TGTGCCAGCAGCTTAGATATTGGGGGGTCCCAGCATTTT.